One and the same sample provided the 6 T cell receptor beta chains below, sequenced in a study of blood T cell repertoires in COVID-19. Method: immunoSEQ multiplex PCR; TCRdb's copy keeps in-frame clones and lacks some. The table lists 55,000 to 70,000 clones, approximately 78% of them singletons. Material for sequencing was peripheral blood. The source is a man at least 80 years old with acute or convalescent COVID-19.

This chain links TRBV7-3 with TRBJ1-6, with TRBD1 matching over 10 bases. CDR3 size: 16 residues. The J segment lost 7 bases and the V segment lost 0 bases, leaving 3 bases of the junction unmatched. Germline V gene lookup returns CDR1 SGHTA and CDR2 FQGTGA. The CDR3 DNA reads TGTGCCAGCAGCTTAACTGGGGACAGGGGCAATTCACCCCTCCACTTT. Its translation is CASSLTGDRGNSPLHF.

The chain couples TRBV18 to TRBJ1-1; 10 bases are shared with TRBD1. The CDR3 has 14 residues. J was trimmed by 4 bases and V by 4 bases; bases with no gene match: 3. CDR1 and CDR2 (germline): KGHSH, LQKENI. The CDR3 DNA is TGTGCCAGCTCACTAGGACAGGGGGTCACTGAAGCTTTCTTT. Residues: CASSLGQGVTEAFF.

This chain connects TRBV19 to TRBJ2-7; D is perhaps TRBD1 (6 bases). The CDR3 has 11 residues. The V gene lost 6 bases and the J gene lost 11 bases, with 14 bases spanning the gap. CDR1 LNHDA and CDR2 SQIVND come from the germline V gene (reference sequence). The CDR3, as DNA: TGTGCCAGTAGATCCGGGACACTTAAGTACTTC. This gives the protein CASRSGTLKYF. Drawing the rest from reference TRBV19 and TRBJ2-7, the complete variable domain is DGGITQSPKYLFRKEGQNVTLSCEQNLNHDAMYWYRQDPGQGLRLIYYSQIVNDFQKGDIAEGYSVSREKKESFPLTVTSAQKNPTAFYLCASRSGTLKYFGPGTRLTVT.

The CDR3 region has the DNA TGTGCCAGCAGTTCGCTAGCGACAAGCTCCTACGAGCAGTACTTC. Its protein is CASSSLATSSYEQYF. The J gene is TRBJ2-7, the V gene TRBV6-2 or TRBV6-3, with D possibly being TRBD2 (6 bases). Trimming removed 4 bases from V and 0 bases from J, with 13 bases in between. The length of the CDR3 is 15 residues. The germline gives CDR1 MNHEY, CDR2 SVGEGT.

The chain is built from TRBV29-1 and TRBJ2-6; 8 nucleotides line up with TRBD2. This CDR3 contains 18 residues. Germline CDR1 is SQVTM and CDR2 is ANQGSEA. After removal of 4 bases from V and 0 bases from J, the junction contained 11 bases not matched to a gene. The CDR3 loop reads CSVVGSGAISSGANVLTF. CDR3 bases: TGCAGCGTTGTCGGTAGCGGGGCAATCAGCTCTGGGGCCAACGTCCTGACTTTC.

This clone was seen a single time. V usage is TRBV6-5 and J usage is TRBJ1-2; tentative D call: TRBD1 (5 bases). Germline V gives CDR1 MNHEY, CDR2 SVGAGI. V shed 6 bases and J shed 6 bases, with 14 bases lying between them. This CDR3 has 13 residues. CDR3 protein: CASSQLRDNGYTF. CDR3 in DNA: TGTGCCAGCAGCCAACTCAGGGATAATGGCTACACCTTC.